These 14 T cell receptor beta chains share one sample of origin, sequenced in a study of beta chain features in type 1 diabetes. Since all of the isolated RNA was reverse transcribed, expressed TCRB transcripts were what got sequenced. This table comes from immunoSEQ multiplex PCR, and its TCRdb copy is limited to in-frame clones, with some not included. The table shows fewer than 150,000 clones, with 6.9% occurring only once. Sequencing was carried out using central memory CD4+ T cells from blood. The receptors stem from a woman in her 30s in good health.

The rearrangement uses TRBV5-1 and TRBJ2-2, with unresolved D. V was pared by 4 bases and J by 1 base, with 8 bases between. This CDR3 is 14 amino acids long. Germline CDR1 SGHRS, CDR2 YFSETQ. The CDR3, as DNA: TGCGCCAGCAGCATCGAGAGGAACACCGGGGAGCTGTTTTTT. This translates into CASSIERNTGELFF.

The J gene is TRBJ2-7, the V gene TRBV11-2, with 8 nucleotides matching TRBD1. The germline gives CDR1 SGHAT, CDR2 FQNNGV. The CDR3 covers 17 residues. Germline trimming cut 0 bases from V and 4 bases from J; bases unmatched to any gene: 11. The CDR3 protein is CASSLEDPGQGGYEQYF. DNA for the CDR3: TGTGCCAGCAGCTTAGAAGACCCCGGACAGGGAGGATACGAGCAGTACTTC.

This clone was counted only a few times. The gene calls are TRBV6-6 and TRBJ2-1; the match to TRBD2 covers 9 bases. The CDR3 consists of 16 residues. V shed 5 bases, J shed 4 bases, and the junction held 9 bases outside the gene matches. The germline V gene has CDR1 MNHNY and CDR2 SVGAGI (reference sequence). As DNA, the CDR3 is TGTGCCAGCAGTAACCCCGGGACTAGCTCTTACAATGAGCAGTTCTTC. This sequence encodes CASSNPGTSSYNEQFF.

In this sample, this clone turned up a few times. The chain uses TRBV5-4 and TRBJ1-1; TRBD1 might be the D (5 bases). There are 15 residues in the CDR3. Germline CDR1 SGHNT, CDR2 YYREEE (reference sequence). Trimming pared 0 bases from V and 4 bases from J, leaving 13 bases between. The CDR3: CASSLEIGRATEAFF. CDR3 in DNA: TGTGCCAGCAGCTTGGAAATTGGCAGGGCCACTGAAGCTTTCTTT.

This clone was seen only a few times. The genes are TRBV30 and TRBJ1-4; no definite D call. The V end was cut by 4 bases, the J end by 4 bases, with 7 bases between. The CDR3 sequence is 12 residues long. CDR1 and CDR2 (germline): GTSNPN, SVGIG (reference sequence). CDR3 DNA: TGTGCCTGGAATTATCTTAATGAAAAACTGTTTTTT. It translates to CAWNYLNEKLFF.

The J gene is TRBJ2-3, the V gene TRBV18, with 8 bases lining up with TRBD2. With 3 bases clipped from V and 4 bases from J, the junction kept 3 bases outside the gene matches. In germline, CDR1 is KGHSH, CDR2 LQKENI. CDR3 length: 14 amino acids. CDR3 region: CASSPPAGADTQYF. CDR3 DNA sequence: TGTGCCAGCTCACCTCCAGCGGGAGCAGATACGCAGTATTTT.

The chain uses TRBV30 and TRBJ1-5; D unclear. The CDR3 runs to 13 residues. The ends were cut back, 0 bases at V and 8 bases at J, with 11 bases in the middle. CDR1 and CDR2 from the germline V gene are GTSNPN and SVGIG (reference sequence). CDR3 sequence (DNA): TGTGCCTGGAGTGTGTCAGCCGCGGAGCCCCAGCATTTT. Its translation: CAWSVSAAEPQHF.

The table lists this clone with many counts. The chain is built from TRBV5-4 and TRBJ2-5, with D possibly being TRBD2 (6 bases). The CDR3 is 16 residues long. With 1 base removed from V and 4 bases from J, the gap between germline ends came to 17 bases. In germline, CDR1 is SGHNT, CDR2 YYREEE (reference sequence). The CDR3 reads CASSLTGSLALETQYF. The CDR3 bases are TGTGCCAGCAGCTTGACCGGGAGTTTGGCCTTAGAGACCCAGTACTTC.

This clone was observed a few times. The chain links TRBV6-5 to TRBJ2-2; 7 bases are shared with TRBD2. The trim removed 5 bases at V and 7 bases at J, leaving 7 bases unmatched. Germline lookup yields CDR1 MNHEY and CDR2 SVGAGI. This CDR3 spans 14 amino acids. Here the CDR3 reads CASSIKRDHGELFF. CDR3 DNA sequence: TGTGCCAGCAGTATAAAGCGGGACCACGGGGAGCTGTTTTTT.

The genes are TRBV6-5 and TRBJ2-3; D is possibly TRBD1 (6 bases). The CDR3 loop spans 14 amino acids. Trimming removed 7 bases at V and 3 bases at J, with 14 bases between. Germline V lookup: CDR1 MNHEY, CDR2 SVGAGI. CDR3 loop: CASILQGTTDTQYF. The CDR3 DNA follows: TGTGCCAGCATACTACAGGGCACTACAGATACGCAGTATTTT.

The CDR3 sequence is CASSLSNYGYTF. The DNA of the CDR3 is TGTGCCAGCAGCCTATCGAACTATGGCTACACCTTC. The chain couples TRBV7-2 to TRBJ1-2; D gene uncertain. V was shortened by 5 bases and J by 2 bases, with 6 bases between the two germline ends. Germline CDR1 reads SGHTA; CDR2 reads FQGNSA. CDR3 length: 12 residues.

This clone was seen more than once but under ten times. V and J are TRBV7-2 and TRBJ1-1; 8 bases are a match to TRBD1. Germline CDR1 and CDR2: SGHTA and FQGNSA. The CDR3 is 16 amino acids. Trimming cost V 3 bases and J 0 bases; bases outside gene matches: 6. CDR3 sequence: CASSFAGTGLNTEAFF. The CDR3 region has the DNA TGTGCCAGCAGCTTCGCCGGGACAGGTTTGAACACTGAAGCTTTCTTT. The whole variable domain, remainder taken from reference TRBV7-2 and TRBJ1-1, is GAGVSQSPSNKVTEKGKDVELRCDPISGHTALYWYRQSLGQGLEFLIYFQGNSAPDKSGLPSDRFSAERTGGSVSTLTIQRTQQEDSAVYLCASSFAGTGLNTEAFFGQGTRLTVV.

This clone was seen only a few times. CDR3: CASSEAGTTSSNQPQHF. In DNA, the CDR3 is TGTGCCAGCAGTGAAGCCGGGACAACTTCTAGCAATCAGCCCCAGCATTTT. The rearrangement uses TRBV6-1 and TRBJ1-5, with D perhaps TRBD1 (6 bases). V was pared by 0 bases and J by 0 bases, with 12 bases between. The length of the CDR3 is 17 residues. Germline V CDR1 and CDR2: MNHNS, SASEGT.

This clone was found many times. J is TRBJ2-4 and V is TRBV18; D not resolved. Trimming left V 3 bases short and J 4 bases short, with 13 bases between. CDR1 is KGHSH and CDR2 is LQKENI in the germline V gene. The CDR3 contains 15 residues. This CDR3 is CASSPVEAQKNIQYF. The CDR3 DNA is TGTGCCAGCTCACCGGTCGAAGCCCAAAAAAACATTCAGTACTTC.